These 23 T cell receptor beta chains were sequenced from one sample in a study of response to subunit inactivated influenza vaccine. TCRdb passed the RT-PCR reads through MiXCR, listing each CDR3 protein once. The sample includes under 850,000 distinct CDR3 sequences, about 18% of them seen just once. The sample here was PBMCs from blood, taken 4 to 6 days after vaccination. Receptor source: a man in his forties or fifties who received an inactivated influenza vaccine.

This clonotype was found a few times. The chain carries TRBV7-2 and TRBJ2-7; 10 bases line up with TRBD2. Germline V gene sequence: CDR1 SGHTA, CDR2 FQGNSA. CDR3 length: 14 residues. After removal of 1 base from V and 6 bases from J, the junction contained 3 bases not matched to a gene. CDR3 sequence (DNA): TGTGCCAGCAGCTTAGATAGCGGGGGGAGCGAGCAGTACTTC. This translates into CASSLDSGGSEQYF.

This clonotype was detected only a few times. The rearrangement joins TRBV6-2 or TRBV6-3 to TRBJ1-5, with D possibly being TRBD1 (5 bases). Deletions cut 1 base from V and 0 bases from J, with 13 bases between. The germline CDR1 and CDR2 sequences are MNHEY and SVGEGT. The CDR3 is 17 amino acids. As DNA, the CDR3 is TGTGCCAGCAGTTACTTCGGGGCCCGGTATAGCAATCAGCCCCAGCATTTT. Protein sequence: CASSYFGARYSNQPQHF.

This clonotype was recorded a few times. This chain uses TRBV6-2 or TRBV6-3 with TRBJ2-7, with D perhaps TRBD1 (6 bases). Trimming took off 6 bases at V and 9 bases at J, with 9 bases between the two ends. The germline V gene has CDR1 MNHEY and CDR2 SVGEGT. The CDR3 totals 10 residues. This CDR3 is CASSSGVQYF. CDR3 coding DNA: TGTGCCAGCAGCTCAGGGGTGCAGTACTTC.

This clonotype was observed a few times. CDR3 region: CAISIRSEGYGYTF. The DNA of the CDR3 is TGTGCCATCAGTATAAGATCAGAGGGCTATGGCTACACCTTC. The V call is TRBV10-3, the J call TRBJ1-2; D call uncertain. Trimming left V 5 bases short and J 4 bases short, with 14 bases between. CDR3 size: 14 residues. In germline, CDR1 is ENHRY, CDR2 SYGVKD.

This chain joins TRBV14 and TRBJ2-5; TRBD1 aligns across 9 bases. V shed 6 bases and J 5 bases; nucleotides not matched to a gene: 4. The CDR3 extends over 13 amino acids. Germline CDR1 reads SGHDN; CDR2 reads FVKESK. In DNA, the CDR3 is TGTGCCAGCAGTCACAGGGGGCATGAGACCCAGTACTTC. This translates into CASSHRGHETQYF.

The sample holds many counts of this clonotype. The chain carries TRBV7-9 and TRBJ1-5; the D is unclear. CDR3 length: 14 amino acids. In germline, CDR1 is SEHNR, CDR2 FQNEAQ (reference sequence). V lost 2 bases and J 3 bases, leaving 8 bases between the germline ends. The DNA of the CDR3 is TGTGCCAGCAGCTTAATCGGTTACAATCAGCCCCAGCATTTT. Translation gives CASSLIGYNQPQHF. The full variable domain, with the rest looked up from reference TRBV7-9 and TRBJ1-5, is DTGVSQNPRHKITKRGQNVTFRCDPISEHNRLYWYRQTLGQGPEFLTYFQNEAQLEKSRLLSDRFSAERPKGSFSTLEIQRTEQGDSAMYLCASSLIGYNQPQHFGDGTRLSIL.

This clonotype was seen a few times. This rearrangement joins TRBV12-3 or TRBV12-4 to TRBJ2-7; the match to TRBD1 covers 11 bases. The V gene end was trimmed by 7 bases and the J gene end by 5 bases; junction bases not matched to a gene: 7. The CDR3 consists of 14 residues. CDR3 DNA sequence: TGTGCCAGCAACGGGACAGGGGGTAATCACGAGCAGTACTTC. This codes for CASNGTGGNHEQYF.

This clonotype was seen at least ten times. The DNA of the CDR3 is TGTGCCAGCAGTTTCGCCCCTTCGGGACAAATAACCGGGGAGCTGTTTTTT. Translating it yields CASSFAPSGQITGELFF. The J gene is TRBJ2-2, the V gene TRBV6-5; tentative D call: TRBD1 (6 bases). Germline lookup yields CDR1 MNHEY and CDR2 SVGAGI. V was clipped by 4 bases and J by 5 bases, with 20 bases between them. CDR3 length equals 17 residues.

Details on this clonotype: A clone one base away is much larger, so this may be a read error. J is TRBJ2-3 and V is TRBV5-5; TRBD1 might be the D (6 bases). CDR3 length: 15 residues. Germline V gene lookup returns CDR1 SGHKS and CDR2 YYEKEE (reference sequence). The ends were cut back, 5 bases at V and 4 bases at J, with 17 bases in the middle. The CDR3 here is CASSSQGRSADTQYF. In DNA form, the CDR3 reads TGTGCCAGCAGTTCTCAGGGGCGAAGCGCAGATACGCAGTATTTT.

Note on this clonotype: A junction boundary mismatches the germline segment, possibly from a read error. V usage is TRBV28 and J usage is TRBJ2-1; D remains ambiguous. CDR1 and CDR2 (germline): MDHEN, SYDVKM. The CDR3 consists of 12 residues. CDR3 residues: CASSFQAGEQLF. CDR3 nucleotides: TGTGCCAGCAGTTTCCAGGCTGGTGAGCAGTTATTC.

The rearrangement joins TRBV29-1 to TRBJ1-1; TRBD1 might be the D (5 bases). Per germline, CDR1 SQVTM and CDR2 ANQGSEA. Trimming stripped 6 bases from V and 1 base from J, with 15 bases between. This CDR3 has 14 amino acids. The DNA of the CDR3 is TGCAGCGTGAGGGCGGGGGGAAAGAACACTGAAGCTTTCTTT. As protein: CSVRAGGKNTEAFF. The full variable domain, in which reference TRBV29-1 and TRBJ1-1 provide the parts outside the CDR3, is SAVISQKPSRDICQRGTSLTIQCQVDSQVTMMFWYRQQPGQSLTLIATANQGSEATYESGFVIDKFPISRPNLTFSTLTVSNMSPEDSSIYLCSVRAGGKNTEAFFGQGTRLTVV.

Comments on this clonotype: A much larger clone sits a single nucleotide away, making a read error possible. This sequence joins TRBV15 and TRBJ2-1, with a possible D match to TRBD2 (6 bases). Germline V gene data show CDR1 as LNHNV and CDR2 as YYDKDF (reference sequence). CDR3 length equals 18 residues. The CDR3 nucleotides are TGTACCACCAGCAGATCCCCCTCTCCTAGCGCTCCCTACAATGAGCAGTTCTTC. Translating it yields CTTSRSPSPSAPYNEQFF.

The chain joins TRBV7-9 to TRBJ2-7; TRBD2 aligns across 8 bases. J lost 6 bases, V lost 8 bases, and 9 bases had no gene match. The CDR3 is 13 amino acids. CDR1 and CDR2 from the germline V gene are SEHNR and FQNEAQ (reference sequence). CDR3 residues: CASGSLAGGEQYF. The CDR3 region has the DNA TGTGCCAGCGGGAGCCTAGCGGGCGGCGAGCAGTACTTC.

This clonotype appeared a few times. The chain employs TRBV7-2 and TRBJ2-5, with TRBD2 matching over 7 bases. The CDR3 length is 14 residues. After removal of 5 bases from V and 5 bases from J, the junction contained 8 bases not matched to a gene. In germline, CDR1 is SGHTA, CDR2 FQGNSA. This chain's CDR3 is CASSPRTSWETQYF. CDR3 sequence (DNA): TGTGCCAGCAGCCCTAGGACTAGTTGGGAGACCCAGTACTTC.

CDR3 bases: TGTGCCACCAGCAGACCCCCTTTGGGGGACTACGAGCAGTACTTC. As protein: CATSRPPLGDYEQYF. The rearrangement joins TRBV15 to TRBJ2-7; the D call may be TRBD1 or TRBD2 (5 bases each). Germline V lookup: CDR1 LNHNV, CDR2 YYDKDF (reference sequence). Trimming pared 2 bases from V and 3 bases from J, leaving 14 bases between. The CDR3 extends over 15 amino acids.

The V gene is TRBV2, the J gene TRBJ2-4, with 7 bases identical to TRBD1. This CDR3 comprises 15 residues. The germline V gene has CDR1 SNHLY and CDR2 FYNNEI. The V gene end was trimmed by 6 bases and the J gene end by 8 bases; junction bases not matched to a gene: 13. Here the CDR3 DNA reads TGTGCCAGCAGAGCTGAGGACAGGCCGGCAGACATTCAGTACTTC. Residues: CASRAEDRPADIQYF.

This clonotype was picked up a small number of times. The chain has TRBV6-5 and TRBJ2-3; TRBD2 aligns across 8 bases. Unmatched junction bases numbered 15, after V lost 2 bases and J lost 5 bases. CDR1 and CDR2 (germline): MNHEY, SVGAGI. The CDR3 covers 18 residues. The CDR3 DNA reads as TGTGCCAGCAGTTACCGAACCTTCTCGGGGGGGGTTGGAGATACGCAGTATTTT. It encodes CASSYRTFSGGVGDTQYF.

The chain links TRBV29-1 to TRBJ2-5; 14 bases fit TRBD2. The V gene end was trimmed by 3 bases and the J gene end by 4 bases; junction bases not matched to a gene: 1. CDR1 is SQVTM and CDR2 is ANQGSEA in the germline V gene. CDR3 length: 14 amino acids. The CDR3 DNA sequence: TGCAGCGTTGAGACTAGCGGGAGGGGAGAGACCCAGTACTTC. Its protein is CSVETSGRGETQYF.

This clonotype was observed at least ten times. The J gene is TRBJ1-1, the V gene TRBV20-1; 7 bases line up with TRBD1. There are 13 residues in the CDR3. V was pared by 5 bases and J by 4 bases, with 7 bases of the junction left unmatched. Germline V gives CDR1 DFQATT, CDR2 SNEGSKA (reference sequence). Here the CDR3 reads CSAPTGARTEAFF. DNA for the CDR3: TGCAGTGCTCCCACAGGGGCGCGCACTGAAGCTTTCTTT.

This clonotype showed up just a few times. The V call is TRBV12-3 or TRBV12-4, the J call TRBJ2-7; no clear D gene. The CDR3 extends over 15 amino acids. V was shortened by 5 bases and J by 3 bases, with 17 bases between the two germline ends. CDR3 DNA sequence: TGTGCCAGCAGTATATCCCCTATACCCTACTACGAGCAGTACTTC. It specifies CASSISPIPYYEQYF.

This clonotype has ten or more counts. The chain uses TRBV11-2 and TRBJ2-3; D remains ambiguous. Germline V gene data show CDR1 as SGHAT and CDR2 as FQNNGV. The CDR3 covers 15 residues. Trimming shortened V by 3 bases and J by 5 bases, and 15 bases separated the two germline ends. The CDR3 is CASSFPDRVGDTQYF. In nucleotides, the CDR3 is TGTGCCAGCAGCTTCCCGGATAGGGTTGGAGATACGCAGTATTTT.

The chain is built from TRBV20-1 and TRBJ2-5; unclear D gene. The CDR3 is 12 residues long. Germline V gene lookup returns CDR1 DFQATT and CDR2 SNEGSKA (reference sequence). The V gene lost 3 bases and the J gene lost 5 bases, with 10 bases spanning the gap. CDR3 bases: TGCAGTGCTAGTTACAGTGGGGAGACCCAGTACTTC. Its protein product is CSASYSGETQYF.

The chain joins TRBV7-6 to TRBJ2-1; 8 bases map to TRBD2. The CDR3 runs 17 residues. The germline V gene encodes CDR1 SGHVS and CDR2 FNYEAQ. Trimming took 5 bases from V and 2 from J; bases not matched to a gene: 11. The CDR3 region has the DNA TGTGCCAGCAGCCCGGGGGGGGCTAGACTCACCTACAATGAGCAGTTCTTC. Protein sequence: CASSPGGARLTYNEQFF.